These T cell receptor beta chains were read from a single sample in a study of memory B cells and T cells in multiple sclerosis. The antigens these receptors bind are not known. Data came from immunoSEQ multiplex PCR; TCRdb stores just in-frame clones and leaves some out. The data hold 35,000 to 55,000 clones, with roughly four fifths observed a single time. The sample comprised PBMCs from blood kept in culture. The receptors were gathered from a human donor with multiple sclerosis. Both conserved end residues are part of each CDR3. D genes are given only for firm matches. For some rows the clone size is stated as once, few or many, or as a class when expanded; others skip it.

V gene: TRBV11-2
J gene: TRBJ2-7
D gene: TRBD1
clone size: NA
CDR3 DNA: TGTGCCAGCAGCTTCGGACAGGGGTCCTACGAGCAGTACTTC
CDR3 protein: CASSFGQGSYEQYF

V gene: TRBV19
J gene: TRBJ1-3
D gene: NA
clone size: NA
CDR3 DNA: TGTGCCAGTAGTATTTGGGGCTCTGGAAACACCATATATTTT
CDR3 protein: CASSIWGSGNTIYF

V gene: TRBV7-9
J gene: TRBJ2-3
D gene: TRBD2
clone size: NA
CDR3 DNA: TGTGCCAGCAGCCCGCCGGGACTAGCGGGGGGGCCCTTCGTGGATACGCAGTATTTT
CDR3 protein: CASSPPGLAGGPFVDTQYF

V gene: TRBV19
J gene: TRBJ2-7
D gene: NA
clone size: NA
CDR3 DNA: TGTGCCAGTAGTATGACCCCCGGGGGCTCCTACGAGCAGTACTTC
CDR3 protein: CASSMTPGGSYEQYF

V gene: TRBV5-5
J gene: TRBJ1-1
D gene: NA
clone size: NA
CDR3 DNA: TGTGCCAGCAGCTTGCTCTCAGAAGCTTTCTTT
CDR3 protein: CASSLLSEAFF

V gene: TRBV11-2
J gene: TRBJ2-5
D gene: NA
clone size: NA
CDR3 DNA: TGTGCCAGCAGCTTACACAGGGAAGAGACCCAGTACTTC
CDR3 protein: CASSLHREETQYF

V gene: TRBV7-9
J gene: TRBJ1-1
D gene: NA
clone size: NA
CDR3 DNA: TGTGCCAGCAGCTTAGAGATAGGGAACACTGAAGCTTTCTTT
CDR3 protein: CASSLEIGNTEAFF

V gene: TRBV4-2
J gene: TRBJ1-1
D gene: NA
clone size: NA
CDR3 DNA: TGTGCCAGCAGCCAAGATCTGGACGGGGAGAGAGAAGCTTTCTTT
CDR3 protein: CASSQDLDGEREAFF

V gene: TRBV2
J gene: TRBJ1-3
D gene: TRBD1
clone size: NA
CDR3 DNA: TGTGCCAGCTCGACAGGGGGAAACCCTGGAAACACCATATATTTT
CDR3 protein: CASSTGGNPGNTIYF

V gene: TRBV19
J gene: TRBJ1-5
D gene: TRBD1
clone size: few
CDR3 DNA: TGTGCCAGTAGTATTAACAGGGGGGCCAATCAGCCCCAGCATTTT
CDR3 protein: CASSINRGANQPQHF

V gene: TRBV19
J gene: TRBJ2-2
D gene: NA
clone size: NA
CDR3 DNA: TGTGCCAGTACTAATCAGGGACGCGGCGGGGAGCTGTTTTTT
CDR3 protein: CASTNQGRGGELFF

V gene: TRBV18
J gene: TRBJ2-1
D gene: NA
clone size: once
CDR3 DNA: TGTGCCAGCTCACCACAACAGACAAATGAGCAGTTCTTC
CDR3 protein: CASSPQQTNEQFF

V gene: TRBV7-2
J gene: TRBJ1-1
D gene: NA
clone size: NA
CDR3 DNA: TGTGCCAGCAGCTTAGGGCGAGGGTTCACTGAAGCTTTCTTT
CDR3 protein: CASSLGRGFTEAFF

V gene: TRBV11-2
J gene: TRBJ2-3
D gene: NA
clone size: NA
CDR3 DNA: TGTGCCAGCAGCTTGCTTGTTTCAACTGGGGCAGATACGCAGTATTTT
CDR3 protein: CASSLLVSTGADTQYF

V gene: TRBV4-2
J gene: TRBJ1-6
D gene: NA
clone size: NA
CDR3 DNA: TGTGCCAGCAGCCCTCAGGCGAGCTCCTATAATTCACCCCTCCACTTT
CDR3 protein: CASSPQASSYNSPLHF

V gene: TRBV2
J gene: TRBJ1-5
D gene: NA
clone size: NA
CDR3 DNA: TGTGCCAGCAAAAAGGCGGGTCAGCCCCAGCATTTT
CDR3 protein: CASKKAGQPQHF

V gene: TRBV4-1
J gene: TRBJ2-7
D gene: TRBD1
clone size: NA
CDR3 DNA: TGCGCCAGCAGCCCCACTCCCGGGACAGGGGAACACGAGCAGTACTTC
CDR3 protein: CASSPTPGTGEHEQYF

V gene: TRBV19
J gene: TRBJ1-1
D gene: NA
clone size: NA
CDR3 DNA: TGTGCCAGTAGTATGGTGTACGGGGGCCCGAACACTGAAGCTTTCTTT
CDR3 protein: CASSMVYGGPNTEAFF

V gene: TRBV11-2
J gene: TRBJ2-1
D gene: NA
clone size: NA
CDR3 DNA: TGTGCCAGCAGCTTGGATAGGCAGGGCAATGAGCAGTTCTTC
CDR3 protein: CASSLDRQGNEQFF

V gene: TRBV6-5
J gene: TRBJ2-7
D gene: TRBD1
clone size: NA
CDR3 DNA: TGTGCCAGCAGTTACCAACAGGGGGCCACCTACGAGCAGTACTTC
CDR3 protein: CASSYQQGATYEQYF

V gene: TRBV4-3
J gene: TRBJ1-2
D gene: NA
clone size: once
CDR3 DNA: TGCGCCAGCAGCCAAGACAGGGGAGGGGGTAACTATGGCTACACCTTC
CDR3 protein: CASSQDRGGGNYGYTF

V gene: TRBV6-5
J gene: TRBJ1-5
D gene: NA
clone size: NA
CDR3 DNA: TGTGCCAGCAGTTACTCCGCGGGGAGCAATCAGCCCCAGCATTTT
CDR3 protein: CASSYSAGSNQPQHF

V gene: TRBV5-5
J gene: TRBJ2-1
D gene: NA
clone size: NA
CDR3 DNA: TGTGCCAGCAGCCGGAGCCCCGGGGTTCTGAGGATGAAGGACAATGAGCAGTTCTTC
CDR3 protein: CASSRSPGVLRMKDNEQFF

V gene: TRBV9
J gene: TRBJ2-5
D gene: TRBD2
clone size: once
CDR3 DNA: TGTGCCAGCAGCGTAGGGAGCGGGGGGTTGCAAGAGACCCAGTACTTC
CDR3 protein: CASSVGSGGLQETQYF

V gene: TRBV7-9
J gene: TRBJ1-4
D gene: NA
clone size: NA
CDR3 DNA: TGTGCCAGCAGCTCCTTAGGGTGGGATAGTGAAAAACTGTTTTTT
CDR3 protein: CASSSLGWDSEKLFF

V gene: TRBV7-2
J gene: TRBJ2-5
D gene: TRBD2
clone size: NA
CDR3 DNA: TGTGCCAGCAGCCCCAGACTAGCGGGGGGCCGCGAGACCCAGTACTTC
CDR3 protein: CASSPRLAGGRETQYF

V gene: TRBV30
J gene: TRBJ1-1
D gene: NA
clone size: NA
CDR3 DNA: TGTGCCTGGATCCCCCCCGGACAGCGACGGACTGAAGCTTTCTTT
CDR3 protein: CAWIPPGQRRTEAFF